A single sample gave rise to the 26 T cell receptor beta chains below, sequenced in a study of blood T cells in healthy people across ages. Then a second PCR, running roughly 6 to 12 cycles, was carried out with a sample-barcoded 5' primer and a J-beta primer mix. TCRdb re-analysed the 5' RACE reads in MiXCR, keeping a single row per CDR3 protein. The sample consists of over a million distinct CDR3 sequences, 20% to 25% of them appearing once. These data were also reused for a study on T cells of mothers and their children.

The sequencing sample was made of blood. These receptors were taken from a girl aged 2 to 10 in good health.

V is TRBV12-3 or TRBV12-4 and J is TRBJ2-2; 7 nucleotides agree with TRBD2. The CDR3 is 15 amino acids. With V trimmed by 5 bases and J by 2 bases, 5 bases remained unmatched. This CDR3 is CASSPRDYNTGELFF. The CDR3 nucleotides read TGTGCCAGCAGTCCCCGGGACTATAACACCGGGGAGCTGTTTTTT.

This clonotype was seen a few times. The CDR3 spells CASSYGGEEETQYF. CDR3 nucleotide sequence: TGTGCCAGCAGTTACGGAGGAGAGGAAGAGACCCAGTACTTC. The chain combines TRBV6-6 with TRBJ2-5; a weak D match, TRBD2 (5 bases). The CDR3 totals 14 residues. V lost 2 bases, J lost 3 bases, and 10 bases lay in between. Germline-derived CDR1 and CDR2 are MNHNY and SVGAGI (reference sequence).

This chain connects TRBV27 to TRBJ2-1; D might be TRBD1 (5 bases). The CDR3 spans 15 residues. V was shortened by 7 bases and J by 0 bases, with 13 bases between the two germline ends. CDR1 is MNHEY and CDR2 is SMNVEV in the germline V gene (reference sequence). In DNA, the CDR3 is TGTGCCAGCATTCCAGACAGAGACTCCTACAATGAGCAGTTCTTC. It specifies CASIPDRDSYNEQFF.

The chain has TRBV29-1 and TRBJ2-3; TRBD1 aligns across 9 bases. Per the germline V gene, CDR1 is SQVTM and CDR2 is ANQGSEA. This CDR3 has 17 amino acids. With V trimmed by 2 bases and J by 4 bases, 13 bases remained unmatched. The chain's CDR3 is CSVEIHSGQGRADTQYF. The CDR3 nucleotides are TGCAGCGTTGAAATCCATTCGGGACAGGGAAGGGCAGATACGCAGTATTTT.

The chain uses TRBV6-5 and TRBJ2-7, with 7 bases lining up with TRBD2. After removal of 6 bases from V and 3 bases from J, the junction contained 14 bases not matched to a gene. This CDR3 is built from 16 residues. CDR1 MNHEY and CDR2 SVGAGI come from the germline V gene. The chain's CDR3 is CASRSLNGGVFYEQYF. The CDR3 nucleotides read TGTGCCAGCAGGTCCTTAAATGGGGGGGTGTTCTACGAGCAGTACTTC.

This clonotype has a handful of counts. The V call is TRBV20-1, the J call TRBJ2-1, with D possibly being TRBD2 (6 bases). V was trimmed by 4 bases and J by 7 bases, leaving 14 bases between them. CDR1 is DFQATT and CDR2 is SNEGSKA in the germline V gene (reference sequence). The CDR3 has 13 residues. The CDR3 here is CSATTRERNEQFF. The DNA for the CDR3 is TGCAGTGCTACAACTCGGGAGAGGAATGAGCAGTTCTTC.

This clonotype was seen more than once but under ten times. The chain recombines TRBV2 with TRBJ2-1, with D unclear. V dropped 5 bases and J dropped 0 bases, with 14 bases sitting between them. The CDR3 totals 16 residues. CDR1 and CDR2 from the germline V gene are SNHLY and FYNNEI. CDR3 DNA: TGTGCCAGCAGTACGGGCTTCGAGAGCTCCTACAATGAGCAGTTCTTC. Its protein product is CASSTGFESSYNEQFF.

This clonotype was seen only a few times. This rearrangement joins TRBV5-1 to TRBJ2-3, with 11 bases that match TRBD2. The CDR3 covers 16 residues. The germline gives CDR1 SGHRS, CDR2 YFSETQ. V was clipped by 6 bases and J by 6 bases; unmatched bases: 12. The CDR3 spells CASTLGLAVTADTQYF. CDR3 nucleotide sequence: TGCGCCAGCACCCTGGGACTAGCGGTAACCGCTGATACGCAGTATTTT.

This clonotype turned up a few times. One end of the junction varies from germline; a read error may be responsible. V and J are TRBV5-6 and TRBJ1-5; 7 positions agree with TRBD1. The CDR3 loop spans 14 amino acids. Germline V CDR1 and CDR2: SGHDT, YYEEEE. The CDR3 sequence is CTSSYDRGNQPQHF. CDR3 DNA: TGTACCAGCAGTTACGACAGGGGCAATCAGCCCCAGCATTTT.

In this sample, this clonotype turned up a few times. The V gene is TRBV28, the J gene TRBJ2-5; D is ambiguous. The J call may be incorrect, as the DNA end agrees better with TRBJ2-1. CDR3 length equals 13 residues. Germline CDR1 reads MDHEN; CDR2 reads SYDVKM. CDR3 coding DNA: TGTGCCAGCAGTTCGATACAAGGAAACGAGCAGTTCTTC. Protein sequence: CASSSIQGNEQFF.

J is TRBJ2-2 and V is TRBV7-2, with TRBD2 identical over 7 bases. The germline V gene encodes CDR1 SGHTA and CDR2 FQGNSA. CDR3 size: 16 residues. V lost 4 bases, J lost 1 base, and 6 bases stayed unmatched. CDR3 nucleotide sequence: TGTGCCAGCAGCTGGACTAGTTCGGGGAACACCGGGGAGCTGTTTTTT. The encoded protein is CASSWTSSGNTGELFF.

The genes are TRBV7-2 and TRBJ2-7, with TRBD2 matching 8 bases. With V trimmed by 5 bases and J by 2 bases, 5 bases remained unmatched. The CDR3 contains 14 residues. CDR1 is SGHTA and CDR2 is FQGNSA in the germline V gene. The CDR3 spells CASSPGTRAYEQYF. Here the CDR3 DNA reads TGTGCCAGCAGCCCAGGGACTAGGGCCTACGAGCAGTACTTC.

This clonotype was seen only a few times. This chain joins TRBV6-6 and TRBJ2-3, with D uncertain. The CDR3 is made up of 12 amino acids. CDR1 MNHNY and CDR2 SVGAGI come from the germline V gene (reference sequence). V was clipped by 11 bases and J by 2 bases, with 11 bases between them. In nucleotides, the CDR3 is TGTGCCTCGCAGGTAGTCACAGATACGCAGTATTTT. It is translated as CASQVVTDTQYF.

This clonotype was observed a few times. The rearrangement links TRBV6-6 to TRBJ1-2; 8 positions agree with TRBD1. The CDR3 runs 13 residues. Germline CDR1 MNHNY, CDR2 SVGAGI (reference sequence). The J segment lost 6 bases and the V segment lost 5 bases, leaving 5 bases of the junction unmatched. Here the CDR3 DNA reads TGTGCCAGCAGTACGACAGGGGAGAATGGCTACACCTTC. This sequence encodes CASSTTGENGYTF.

This clonotype was observed a single time. The junction and the germline gene differ at one end; a read error may be behind it. J is TRBJ2-5 and V is TRBV6-5; D gene uncertain. Germline CDR1 is MNHEY and CDR2 is SVGAGI. The CDR3 is 11 amino acids. The CDR3 sequence is CASSYFGLMSF. In DNA form, the CDR3 reads TGTGCCAGCAGTTACTTCGGCCTAATGTCCTTC.

The CDR3 DNA reads as TGCAGCGTAGCTAACCCTATTGGATTCTCTGGAAACACCATATATTTT. It codes for CSVANPIGFSGNTIYF. This chain connects TRBV29-1 to TRBJ1-3; D ambiguous. V lost 6 bases and J 0 bases, leaving 18 bases between the germline ends. The CDR3 has 16 amino acids. Germline V CDR1 and CDR2: SQVTM, ANQGSEA. The whole variable domain, remainder taken from reference TRBV29-1 and TRBJ1-3, is SAVISQKPSRDICQRGTSLTIQCQVDSQVTMMFWYRQQPGQSLTLIATANQGSEATYESGFVIDKFPISRPNLTFSTLTVSNMSPEDSSIYLCSVANPIGFSGNTIYFGEGSWLTVV.

The chain employs TRBV29-1 and TRBJ2-1; no definite D call. Between the trimmed V and J ends, which lost 3 bases and 3 bases, there was a span of 6 bases. The V gene's germline CDR1 is SQVTM and CDR2 ANQGSEA. The CDR3 is 12 amino acids. CDR3 residues: CSVEEIYNEQFF. The CDR3 nucleotides read TGCAGCGTTGAGGAGATCTACAATGAGCAGTTCTTC.

This clonotype has a handful of counts. V and J are TRBV7-9 and TRBJ2-5, with D unresolved. The end of the DNA is better explained by TRBJ2-7, so the J call may be wrong. The CDR3 runs to 16 residues. CDR1 and CDR2 (germline): SEHNR, FQNEAQ (reference sequence). This CDR3 reads CASSPRLGPSSYEQYF. The CDR3 DNA reads TGTGCCAGCAGCCCCCGTCTGGGCCCGAGCTCCTACGAGCAGTACTTC.

This clonotype was seen a handful of times. The chain carries TRBV2 and TRBJ2-5; D gene ambiguous. CDR1 and CDR2 from the germline V gene are SNHLY and FYNNEI. CDR3 length: 13 residues. V was pared by 0 bases and J by 7 bases, with 9 bases between. In DNA form, the CDR3 reads TGTGCCAGCAGTGAAGCAGGTCCCGGGACCCAGTACTTC. Its protein product is CASSEAGPGTQYF.

The chain uses TRBV3-1 and TRBJ2-5, with a tentative D call TRBD2 (6 bases). V was pared by 6 bases and J by 5 bases, with 16 bases between. The CDR3 loop spans 14 amino acids. CDR1 is LGHDT, CDR2 YNNKEL, per germline (reference sequence). The CDR3 here is CASRGGVGLETQYF. The CDR3 bases are TGTGCCAGCAGAGGAGGGGTAGGGCTCGAGACCCAGTACTTC.

V is TRBV11-2 and J is TRBJ2-3; the D gene could be TRBD1 or TRBD2 (5 bases each). The CDR3 length is 15 residues. Deletions cut 6 bases from V and 5 bases from J, with 18 bases between. CDR1 and CDR2 from the germline V gene are SGHAT and FQNNGV. CDR3 bases: TGTGCCAGCAGGAGGGACGACTTCGGCTTAGATACGCAGTATTTT. This encodes CASRRDDFGLDTQYF.

The chain links TRBV6-6 to TRBJ1-5; no clear D. CDR3 size: 13 residues. Germline CDR1 is MNHNY and CDR2 is SVGAGI (reference sequence). Trimming took 4 bases from V and 6 from J, leaving 10 bases between them. This chain's CDR3 is CASSSEGGQPQHF. The CDR3 bases are TGTGCCAGCAGTTCAGAGGGTGGTCAGCCCCAGCATTTT.

This rearrangement joins TRBV28 to TRBJ1-3; D gene uncertain. Germline values: CDR1 MDHEN, CDR2 SYDVKM. CDR3 length: 13 residues. V lost 8 bases to trimming and J lost 0 bases, with 8 bases between them. The CDR3 DNA reads as TGTGCCAGCTCAACAGTCTCTGGAAACACCATATATTTT. Translating it yields CASSTVSGNTIYF.

This chain connects TRBV12-3 or TRBV12-4 to TRBJ1-1; D remains ambiguous. V was trimmed by 2 bases and J by 4 bases, leaving 11 bases between them. The CDR3 has 14 residues. Here the CDR3 reads CASSLRTVFTEAFF. In DNA, the CDR3 is TGTGCCAGCAGTTTACGGACGGTATTCACTGAAGCTTTCTTT.

The V and J genes are TRBV27 and TRBJ2-1; 9 bases are shared with TRBD1. CDR1 is MNHEY, CDR2 SMNVEV, per germline (reference sequence). J was trimmed by 8 bases and V by 6 bases; bases with no gene match: 8. This CDR3 region has 14 residues. The DNA for the CDR3 is TGTGCCAGCAGAGACCGGGACAGGGCGGATGAGCAGTTCTTC. Translated: CASRDRDRADEQFF.

The gene calls are TRBV12-3 or TRBV12-4 and TRBJ1-1; D is unresolved. V dropped 6 bases and J dropped 11 bases, with 13 bases sitting between them. The CDR3 is made up of 11 amino acids. CDR3 in amino acids: CASSLGDQAFF. CDR3 DNA sequence: TGTGCCAGCAGCCTCGGGGATCAGGCTTTCTTT.